This record concerns one T cell receptor beta chain sequence. The data belong to a study of blood T cell repertoires in COVID-19. For the study at large: Spain, Italy and the United States supplied samples that represented acute and convalescent COVID-19. PBMCs, B-cell-depleted T cells, or T cells provided the cDNA or gDNA that made up the material.

Per the original data handling: Amplification of reference gene primers was used by the study to estimate nucleated cell counts. Sequenced by immunoSEQ multiplex PCR; TCRdb stores in-frame clones only, minus some. The D gene and trimming were derived from the DNA, and the V and J assignments and clone size from that table. Among around 250,000 clones listed, 80% to 90% were seen once. Germline loops: CDR1 KGHSH, CDR2 LQKENI. V was pared by 6 bases and J by 5 bases, with 13 bases between. CDR3 length: 13 amino acids. The sequence derives from a man aged 35-49 years with active or convalescent COVID-19. The genes are TRBV18 and TRBJ2-5, with TRBD1 as a possible D gene (6 bases). Sequenced sample: peripheral blood. CDR3 region: CASSTFQGETQYF. Here the CDR3 DNA reads TGTGCCAGCTCGACCTTCCAGGGGGAGACCCAGTACTTC.